This passage covers 17 T cell receptor beta chains from one sample sequenced in a study of control samples from healthy donors and cancer patients. Sequencing used immunoSEQ multiplex PCR; TCRdb keeps in-frame clones, though not all of them. The sample shows around 70,000 clones, approximately 94% of them seen only once. The sample taken for sequencing was blood. The receptor set was obtained from a woman younger than 45 in good health.

The chain joins TRBV5-1 to TRBJ2-7; 9 bases agree with TRBD1. After removal of 0 bases from V and 5 bases from J, the junction contained 12 bases not matched to a gene. CDR1 and CDR2 (germline): SGHRS, YFSETQ. The CDR3 runs to 17 residues. The CDR3 spells CASSLEKGTGRLNEQYF. In DNA, the CDR3 is TGCGCCAGCAGCTTGGAAAAAGGGACAGGGAGGTTAAACGAGCAGTACTTC.

This clone appeared once. J is TRBJ1-5 and V is TRBV12-3 or TRBV12-4, with D hard to call. CDR3 length: 12 residues. V dropped 1 base and J dropped 5 bases, with 3 bases sitting between them. The CDR3 coding sequence is TGTGCCAGCAGTTTAGGCGATCAGCCCCAGCATTTT. Protein: CASSLGDQPQHF.

This rearrangement joins TRBV5-6 to TRBJ2-2; 13 nucleotides agree with TRBD2. Per germline, CDR1 SGHDT and CDR2 YYEEEE. Trimming at V came to 5 bases and at J to 4 bases, leaving 8 bases not matched to a gene. This CDR3 is 17 amino acids long. CDR3 protein: CASRRLAGGLPTGELFF. In nucleotides, the CDR3 is TGTGCCAGCAGGCGACTAGCGGGGGGCCTACCCACCGGGGAGCTGTTTTTT.

The chain has TRBV5-1 and TRBJ1-2; no definite D call. The germline CDR1 and CDR2 sequences are SGHRS and YFSETQ. V lost 0 bases and J lost 4, with 10 bases in between. This CDR3 has 14 residues. The CDR3: CASSLGQASYGYTF. Here the CDR3 DNA reads TGCGCCAGCAGCTTGGGGCAGGCCAGCTATGGCTACACCTTC. The whole variable domain, remainder taken from reference TRBV5-1 and TRBJ1-2, is KAGVTQTPRYLIKTRGQQVTLSCSPISGHRSVSWYQQTPGQGLQFLFEYFSETQRNKGNFPGRFSGRQFSNSRSEMNVSTLELGDSALYLCASSLGQASYGYTFGSGTRLTVV.

V usage is TRBV6-5 and J usage is TRBJ2-2; D is ambiguous. CDR3 length: 14 amino acids. V was pared by 7 bases and J by 2 bases, with 11 bases between. Per the germline V gene, CDR1 is MNHEY and CDR2 is SVGAGI. The CDR3 nucleotides are TGTGCCAGCATGGGTCAACTAAACACCGGGGAGCTGTTTTTT. Its protein is CASMGQLNTGELFF.

The chain is built from TRBV15 and TRBJ2-3, with 9 bases identical to TRBD2. This CDR3 spans 14 amino acids. Germline V gives CDR1 LNHNV, CDR2 YYDKDF (reference sequence). Trimming cost V 6 bases and J 7 bases; bases outside gene matches: 8. This CDR3 reads CATRSKRGDYTQYF. The CDR3 DNA follows: TGTGCCACCAGGTCCAAGCGGGGGGACTATACGCAGTATTTT.

V gene TRBV5-1 combines with J gene TRBJ1-1, with 8 bases fitting TRBD1. The V gene's germline CDR1 is SGHRS and CDR2 YFSETQ. The V segment lost 4 bases and the J segment 8 bases; nucleotides outside the gene matches: 10. The CDR3 is 14 residues long. CDR3 sequence reads: CASSLGGTGTEAFF. CDR3 DNA: TGCGCCAGCAGCCTTGGCGGGACAGGAACAGAAGCTTTCTTT.

V gene TRBV7-6 combines with J gene TRBJ2-7, with D perhaps given as TRBD1 or TRBD2 (5 bases each). CDR1 SGHVS and CDR2 FNYEAQ come from the germline V gene. The CDR3 covers 13 residues. Trimming took 5 bases from V and 2 from J, leaving 10 bases between them. Here the CDR3 reads CASSRDLTYEQYF. The CDR3 DNA reads as TGTGCCAGCAGCCGGGACCTAACCTACGAGCAGTACTTC.

This clone was seen a handful of times. Here the CDR3 DNA reads TGCAGTGCTAGTACCTGGGACACTGGCTACACCTTC. This codes for CSASTWDTGYTF. The rearrangement uses TRBV20-1 and TRBJ1-2, with D perhaps matching TRBD1 (6 bases). This CDR3 contains 12 residues. The V gene lost 3 bases and the J gene lost 7 bases, with 12 bases spanning the gap. CDR1 DFQATT and CDR2 SNEGSKA come from the germline V gene (reference sequence).

The chain is built from TRBV14 and TRBJ2-5; D is possibly TRBD2 (5 bases). V was clipped by 1 base and J by 5 bases, with 8 bases between them. Germline CDR1 SGHDN, CDR2 FVKESK. CDR3 length: 13 residues. The DNA for the CDR3 is TGTGCCAGCAGCCAAGTCTCGGGGGAGACCCAGTACTTC. Translating it yields CASSQVSGETQYF.

The J gene is TRBJ2-7, the V gene TRBV7-8; D is ambiguous. V was shortened by 5 bases and J by 3 bases, with 14 bases between the two germline ends. This CDR3 comprises 14 residues. Germline V gene lookup returns CDR1 SGHVS and CDR2 FQNEAQ. CDR3 loop: CASSPTWALYEQYF. CDR3 nucleotides: TGTGCCAGCAGCCCCACATGGGCCCTCTACGAGCAGTACTTC.

The sample holds one count of this clone. This rearrangement joins TRBV21-1 to TRBJ1-2; the D call of TRBD1 is as the table states it, not checked on the DNA. TRBV21-1 is shown as a pseudogene. This CDR3 region has 18 residues. The CDR3 DNA sequence: TGTGCCAGCAGCGGTTCTTCCAAGACAGGGGGGGGCGACTATGGCTACACCTTC. This sequence encodes CASSGSSKTGGGDYGYTF.

The chain's CDR3 is CASSPPGRKQETQYF. Here the CDR3 DNA reads TGCGCCAGCAGCCCACCGGGACGGAAACAAGAGACCCAGTACTTC. The V and J genes are TRBV5-1 and TRBJ2-5; D may match TRBD1 or TRBD2 (5 bases each). Germline CDR1 SGHRS, CDR2 YFSETQ. The length of the CDR3 is 15 residues. Between the trimmed V and J ends, which lost 4 bases and 2 bases, there was a span of 15 bases.

The V gene is TRBV7-9, the J gene TRBJ1-2; D ambiguous. V shed 1 base and J shed 4 bases, with 4 bases lying between them. This CDR3 is 12 amino acids long. The germline V gene encodes CDR1 SEHNR and CDR2 FQNEAQ (reference sequence). CDR3 DNA sequence: TGTGCCAGCAGCTTAGGGGGCTATGGCTACACCTTC. The encoded protein is CASSLGGYGYTF.

The chain couples TRBV28 to TRBJ1-1; D might be TRBD1 (6 bases). Germline assignment: CDR1 MDHEN and CDR2 SYDVKM. The CDR3 has 15 residues. The V end was cut by 5 bases, the J end by 0 bases, with 13 bases between. This CDR3 is CASSPTTGLNTEAFF. The CDR3, as DNA: TGTGCCAGCAGTCCCACGACAGGATTGAACACTGAAGCTTTCTTT. Filled out from reference TRBV28 and TRBJ1-1, the complete variable domain reads DVKVTQSSRYLVKRTGEKVFLECVQDMDHENMFWYRQDPGLGLRLIYFSYDVKMKEKGDIPEGYSVSREKKERFSLILESASTNQTSMYLCASSPTTGLNTEAFFGQGTRLTVV.

The chain links TRBV19 to TRBJ2-5, with D maybe TRBD2 (6 bases). Trimming cost V 6 bases and J 7 bases, with 12 bases left between them. In germline, CDR1 is LNHDA, CDR2 SQIVND (reference sequence). The CDR3 runs 12 residues. CDR3 sequence (DNA): TGTGCCAGTAGAAGTGGGGGAGGGACCCAGTACTTC. It translates to CASRSGGGTQYF.

The V and J genes are TRBV2 and TRBJ1-5, with 7 bases fitting TRBD1. With V trimmed by 6 bases and J by 2 bases, 4 bases remained unmatched. This CDR3 is 14 amino acids long. Germline V lookup: CDR1 SNHLY, CDR2 FYNNEI. CDR3 DNA sequence: TGTGCCAGCAGCCAAACAGGGGGCAATCAGCCCCAGCATTTT. Protein: CASSQTGGNQPQHF.